This T cell receptor beta chain was retrieved from a study of blood T cell repertoires in COVID-19. Overall study context: Acute-phase and convalescent COVID-19 samples originated in the United States, Italy and Spain.

The CDR3 covers 15 residues. Looked up from germline, CDR1 is SGHRS and CDR2 is YFSETQ. Trimming cost V 4 bases and J 5 bases; bases outside gene matches: 2. Here immunoSEQ multiplex PCR was the method, and the copy in TCRdb shows in-frame clones only, minus some. The data contain about 210,000 clones, around 90% of them seen just once; the ten biggest clones take up 5.5% to 8.5%. The receptor was isolated from a man aged 30-40 years in a cohort exposed to, infected with or recovered from COVID-19 (not recorded which). Sequenced material: PBMCs or T cells enriched from blood (not recorded which). This chain links TRBV5-1 with TRBJ2-2; TRBD2 matches 13 bases. Written as DNA, the CDR3 is TGCGCCAGCAGCCGGACTAGCGGGAGAACCGGGGAGCTGTTTTTT. It is translated as CASSRTSGRTGELFF.